This passage covers 15 T cell receptor beta chains from one sample sequenced in a study of memory CD4+ T cells and cytomegalovirus serostatus. TCRdb's copy holds only in-frame clones and misses some; the assay was immunoSEQ multiplex PCR. The sample records fewer than 35,000 clones, about three quarters being singletons. The sort gate was single viable CD3+CD4+CD8-CD45RO+ cells for memory CD4+ T cells. Input material: memory CD4+ T cells from blood. The receptors stem from an adult in good health and CMV-seronegative.

This clone is classed as medium-sized. The chain uses TRBV7-2 and TRBJ2-1, with a possible D match to TRBD1 (7 bases). Trimming removed 0 bases from V and 10 bases from J, with 13 bases in between. This CDR3 comprises 14 residues. Germline lookup yields CDR1 SGHTA and CDR2 FQGNSA. The CDR3 DNA is TGTGCCAGCAGCTTAGCGGAGGGGGCTTGGGAGCAGTTCTTC. Its translation: CASSLAEGAWEQFF.

V and J are TRBV18 and TRBJ1-3, with TRBD1 matching over 7 bases. The junction had 7 bases not matched to a gene; V was cut back by 1 base and J by 4 bases. The CDR3 covers 16 residues. CDR1 and CDR2 from the germline V gene are KGHSH and LQKENI. CDR3 protein: CASSPQETGFGNTIYF. In DNA, the CDR3 is TGTGCCAGCTCACCACAGGAGACAGGGTTCGGAAACACCATATATTTT. The entire variable domain, with the rest obtained from reference TRBV18 and TRBJ1-3, is as follows: NAGVMQNPRHLVRRRGQEARLRCSPMKGHSHVYWYRQLPEEGLKFMVYLQKENIIDESGMPKERFSAEFPKEGPSILRIQQVVRGDSAAYFCASSPQETGFGNTIYFGEGSWLTVV.

The chain joins TRBV6-5 to TRBJ1-1, with 7 bases matching TRBD1. The germline CDR1 and CDR2 sequences are MNHEY and SVGAGI. V shed 2 bases and J 1 base; nucleotides not matched to a gene: 4. This CDR3 contains 15 residues. Here the CDR3 reads CASSYAAGGNTEAFF. The CDR3 coding sequence is TGTGCCAGCAGTTACGCGGCAGGGGGGAACACTGAAGCTTTCTTT.

This clone was seen only once. The chain is built from TRBV7-8 and TRBJ2-6; no firm D call. Germline lookup yields CDR1 SGHVS and CDR2 FQNEAQ. V shed 8 bases and J shed 1 base, with 6 bases lying between them. The CDR3 is 13 amino acids. In DNA, the CDR3 is TGTGCCAGCCGTTTGTCTGGGGCCAACGTCCTGACTTTC. It specifies CASRLSGANVLTF.

The chain recombines TRBV28 with TRBJ2-7; D gene unclear. The CDR3 has 12 amino acids. Trimming took off 4 bases at V and 4 bases at J, with 8 bases between the two ends. Germline values: CDR1 MDHEN, CDR2 SYDVKM. The CDR3 DNA follows: TGTGCCAGCAGTTCCCTCCCGTACGAGCAGTACTTC. It encodes CASSSLPYEQYF.

In DNA, the CDR3 is TGTGCCAGCAGCCCCCAAGTCTCATCGATTGAAGCTTTCTTT. This translates into CASSPQVSSIEAFF. The rearrangement uses TRBV7-9 and TRBJ1-1; no clear D. Per the germline V gene, CDR1 is SEHNR and CDR2 is FQNEAQ (reference sequence). With 5 bases removed from V and 7 bases from J, the gap between germline ends came to 17 bases. The CDR3 has 14 amino acids.

This chain joins TRBV10-3 and TRBJ2-5; 7 bases map to TRBD1. Germline CDR1 and CDR2: ENHRY and SYGVKD. V dropped 5 bases and J dropped 1; count of bases not matched to a gene: 7. This CDR3 has 15 residues. The CDR3 loop is CAISQRTGTQETQYF. CDR3 DNA sequence: TGTGCCATCAGTCAAAGGACAGGAACCCAAGAGACCCAGTACTTC.

This chain uses TRBV19 with TRBJ1-1; D perhaps matches TRBD1 (6 bases). With 0 bases removed from V and 10 bases from J, the gap between germline ends came to 12 bases. The CDR3 sequence is 13 residues long. Per germline, CDR1 LNHDA and CDR2 SQIVND (reference sequence). DNA for the CDR3: TGTGCCAGTAGTATAGATGGCAGGGGAATAGCTTTCTTT. Its protein is CASSIDGRGIAFF.

In its sample, this clone is medium-sized. The gene calls are TRBV7-3 and TRBJ2-5, with D uncertain. This CDR3 spans 13 amino acids. CDR1 and CDR2 from the germline V gene are SGHTA and FQGTGA. Trimming took 1 base from V and 5 from J, leaving 8 bases between them. The CDR3 nucleotides are TGTGCCAGCAGCTTAAACATCCAGGAGACCCAGTACTTC. Its protein product is CASSLNIQETQYF.

This clone was observed once. The V gene is TRBV5-1, the J gene TRBJ2-2, with D hard to call. The CDR3 contains 14 residues. The V gene's germline CDR1 is SGHRS and CDR2 YFSETQ. The ends were cut back, 0 bases at V and 3 bases at J, with 6 bases in the middle. The CDR3 coding sequence is TGCGCCAGCAGCTTGGGGGCGGACACCGGGGAGCTGTTTTTT. It yields the protein CASSLGADTGELFF.

The chain combines TRBV20-1 with TRBJ2-3; D gene ambiguous. CDR3 length: 11 amino acids. The germline V and J ends were trimmed by 4 bases and 2 bases, with 4 bases remaining between them. Per germline, CDR1 DFQATT and CDR2 SNEGSKA (reference sequence). CDR3 loop: CSANPTDTQYF. The DNA for the CDR3 is TGCAGTGCTAACCCCACAGATACGCAGTATTTT.

CDR3 region: CASSLLSGGHEQYF. For the CDR3, the DNA is TGTGCCAGCAGCTTACTCAGCGGGGGACACGAGCAGTACTTC. V gene TRBV7-2 combines with J gene TRBJ2-7, with TRBD2 identical over 8 bases. The CDR3 has 14 amino acids. V was clipped by 2 bases and J by 5 bases; unmatched bases: 5. Germline assignment: CDR1 SGHTA and CDR2 FQGNSA.

The CDR3 region has the DNA TGCGCCAGCCGGGAAGGCGGGACCGCCTACAATGAGCAGTTCTTC. It codes for CASREGGTAYNEQFF. The V call is TRBV5-1, the J call TRBJ2-1; D possibly corresponds to TRBD2 (6 bases). Trimming took 7 bases from V and 2 from J, leaving 16 bases between them. Germline CDR1 and CDR2: SGHRS and YFSETQ. This CDR3 contains 15 residues.

The chain employs TRBV6-5 and TRBJ1-1, with TRBD1 matching 7 bases. The germline gives CDR1 MNHEY, CDR2 SVGAGI. V shed 2 bases and J 6 bases; nucleotides not matched to a gene: 12. This CDR3 has 16 amino acids. Here the CDR3 reads CASSYTTGNGGPEAFF. Written as DNA, the CDR3 is TGTGCCAGCAGTTACACGACAGGGAACGGGGGGCCTGAAGCTTTCTTT.

This chain's CDR3 is CASSQPGQGGEKLFF. The DNA for the CDR3 is TGCGCCAGCAGCCAACCGGGACAGGGGGGTGAAAAACTGTTTTTT. The V gene is TRBV4-1, the J gene TRBJ1-4; TRBD1 matches at 11 bases. CDR3 length equals 15 residues. V gave up 2 bases and J gave up 7 bases; unmatched junction bases: 3. Germline CDR1 reads MGHRA; CDR2 reads YSYEKL.